This T cell receptor beta chain comes out of a study of OX40 agonist ivuxolimab in advanced cancers. On the study more broadly: Administration of intravenous ivuxolimab to patients occurred every 2 weeks at 0.01 to 10 mg/kg.

Regarding the study as a whole: Some patients without response likewise showed low normalized clonal expansion. CD4+ T cells averaged fewer expanded clones than CD8+ T cells.

TCRdb's table, derived via immunoSEQ multiplex PCR, lists solely in-frame clones and lacks some. The sample includes approximately 60,000 clones, roughly 80% of them seen just once. For this clone: Its antigen is still unknown.

Anyone with autoimmune disease history or systemic immunosuppression was excluded. Per germline, CDR1 MNHEY and CDR2 SMNVEV (reference sequence). The CDR3 sequence is 15 residues long. V lost 5 bases and J 0 bases, leaving 13 bases between the germline ends. The sample here was CD4+ or CD8+ T cells sorted from blood, taken in a trial of the OX40 agonist ivuxolimab. The gene calls are TRBV27 and TRBJ1-2; tentatively, D is TRBD1 (6 bases). The sequence came from an adult with an advanced solid tumor such as melanoma, head and neck, liver or kidney cancer. The CDR3 reads CASSPSGTPNYGYTF. Written as DNA, the CDR3 is TGTGCCAGCAGTCCTTCCGGGACACCTAACTATGGCTACACCTTC.